The present TCR beta chain was sequenced within a study of OX40 agonist ivuxolimab in advanced cancers. Overall study context: Prior anti-PD-1, anti-PD-L1 or anti-CTLA-4 therapy was allowed; about 39% had some.

Germline values: CDR1 LNHDA, CDR2 SQIVND (reference sequence). The ends lost 3 bases at V and 5 bases at J; junction bases unmatched: 4. The CDR3 length is 14 residues. Study-level points and caveats: With doses of 0.1 to 3.0 mg/kg, CD4+ and CD8+ blood T cells had undergone clonal expansion by week 6. The expanded peripheral T cells' antigen specificity was not determined.

Autoimmune disease history or systemic immunosuppression led to patients being barred. The method was immunoSEQ multiplex PCR; TCRdb's version includes in-frame clones alone and lacks a portion of them. The sample lists tens of thousands of clones; approximately 80% were seen once. Comments on this clone: What it recognizes is unknown.

The chain uses TRBV19 and TRBJ2-1; 7 bases match TRBD2. The source of this sequence is an adult with an advanced solid tumor such as melanoma, head and neck, liver or kidney cancer. The sequencing here drew on CD4+ or CD8+ T cells sorted from blood, taken in a trial of the OX40 agonist ivuxolimab. DNA for the CDR3: TGTGCCAGTAGTATTCTCGGGACTAACAATGAGCAGTTCTTC. It codes for CASSILGTNNEQFF.